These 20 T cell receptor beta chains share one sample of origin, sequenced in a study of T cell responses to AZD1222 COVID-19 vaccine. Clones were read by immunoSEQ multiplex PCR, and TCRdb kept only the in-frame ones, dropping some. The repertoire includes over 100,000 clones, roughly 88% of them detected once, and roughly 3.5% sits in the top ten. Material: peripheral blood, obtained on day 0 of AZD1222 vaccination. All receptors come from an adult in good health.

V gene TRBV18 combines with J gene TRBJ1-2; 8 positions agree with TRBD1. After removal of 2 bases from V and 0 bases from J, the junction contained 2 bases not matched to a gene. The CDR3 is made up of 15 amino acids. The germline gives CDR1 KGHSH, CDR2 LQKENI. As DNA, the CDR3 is TGTGCCAGCTCACCAACGGGACAGGCTAACTATGGCTACACCTTC. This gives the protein CASSPTGQANYGYTF.

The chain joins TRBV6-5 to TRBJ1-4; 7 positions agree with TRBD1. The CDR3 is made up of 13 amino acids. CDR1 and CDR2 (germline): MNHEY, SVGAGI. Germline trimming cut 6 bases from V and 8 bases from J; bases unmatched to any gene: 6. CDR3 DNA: TGTGCCAGCAGAGGGGGCCATTGGGAAAAACTGTTTTTT. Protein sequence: CASRGGHWEKLFF.

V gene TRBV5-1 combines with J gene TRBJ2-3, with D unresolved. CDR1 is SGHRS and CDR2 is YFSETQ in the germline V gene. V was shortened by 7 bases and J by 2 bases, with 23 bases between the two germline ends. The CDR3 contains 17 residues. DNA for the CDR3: TGCGCCAGCGGGTACCGGGCAACCGATCCTCTCACAGATACGCAGTATTTT. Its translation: CASGYRATDPLTDTQYF.

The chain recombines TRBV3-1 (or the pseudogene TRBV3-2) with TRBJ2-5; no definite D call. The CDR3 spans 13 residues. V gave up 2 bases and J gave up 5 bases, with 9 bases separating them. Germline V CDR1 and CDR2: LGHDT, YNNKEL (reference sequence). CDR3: CASSQSGSETQYF. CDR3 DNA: TGTGCCAGCAGCCAATCAGGTTCGGAGACCCAGTACTTC.

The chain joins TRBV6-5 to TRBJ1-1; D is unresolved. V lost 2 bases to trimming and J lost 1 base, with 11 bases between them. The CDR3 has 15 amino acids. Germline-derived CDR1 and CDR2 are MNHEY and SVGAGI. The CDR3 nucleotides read TGTGCCAGCAGTTACGGAGGTGTCGGGAACACTGAAGCTTTCTTT. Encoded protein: CASSYGGVGNTEAFF.

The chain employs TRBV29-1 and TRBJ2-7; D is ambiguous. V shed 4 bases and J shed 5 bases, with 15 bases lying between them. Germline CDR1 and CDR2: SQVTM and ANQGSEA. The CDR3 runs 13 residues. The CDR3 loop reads CSVAGSWADEQYF. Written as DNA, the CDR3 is TGCAGCGTTGCCGGCTCCTGGGCCGACGAGCAGTACTTC.

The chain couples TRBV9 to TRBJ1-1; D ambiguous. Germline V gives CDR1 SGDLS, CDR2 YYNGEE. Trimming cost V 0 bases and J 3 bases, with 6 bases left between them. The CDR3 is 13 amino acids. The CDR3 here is CASSVDRDTEAFF. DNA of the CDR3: TGTGCCAGCAGCGTAGATAGAGACACTGAAGCTTTCTTT.

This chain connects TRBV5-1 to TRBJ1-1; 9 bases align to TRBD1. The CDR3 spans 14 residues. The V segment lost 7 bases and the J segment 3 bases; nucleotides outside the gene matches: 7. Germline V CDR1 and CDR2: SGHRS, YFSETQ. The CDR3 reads CASGTGGKDTEAFF. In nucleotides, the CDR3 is TGCGCCAGCGGAACAGGGGGCAAGGACACTGAAGCTTTCTTT.

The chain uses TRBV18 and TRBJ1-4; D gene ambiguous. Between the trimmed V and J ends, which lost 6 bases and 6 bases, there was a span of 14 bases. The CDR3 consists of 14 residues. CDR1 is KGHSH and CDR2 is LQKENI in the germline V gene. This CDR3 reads CASSGRAGDEKLFF. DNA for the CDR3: TGTGCCAGCTCCGGGCGGGCGGGCGATGAAAAACTGTTTTTT.

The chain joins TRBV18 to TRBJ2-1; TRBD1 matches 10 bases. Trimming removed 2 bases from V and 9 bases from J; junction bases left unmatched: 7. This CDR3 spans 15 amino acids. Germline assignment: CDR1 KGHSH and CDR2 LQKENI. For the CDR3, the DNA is TGTGCCAGCTCACCAGGAGACAGGGGGCGTATTGAGCAGTTCTTC. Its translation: CASSPGDRGRIEQFF.

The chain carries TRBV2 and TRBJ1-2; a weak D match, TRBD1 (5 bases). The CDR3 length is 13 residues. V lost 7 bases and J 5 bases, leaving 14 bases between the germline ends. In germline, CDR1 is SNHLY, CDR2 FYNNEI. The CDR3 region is CASNSGTVYGYTF. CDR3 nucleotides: TGTGCCAGCAATTCCGGGACGGTTTATGGCTACACCTTC.

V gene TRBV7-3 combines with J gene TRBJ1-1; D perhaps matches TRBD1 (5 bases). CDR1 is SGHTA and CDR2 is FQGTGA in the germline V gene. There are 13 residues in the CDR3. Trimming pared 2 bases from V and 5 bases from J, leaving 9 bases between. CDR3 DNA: TGTGCCAGCAGCTTAGTTAGGACAACTGAAGCTTTCTTT. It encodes CASSLVRTTEAFF.

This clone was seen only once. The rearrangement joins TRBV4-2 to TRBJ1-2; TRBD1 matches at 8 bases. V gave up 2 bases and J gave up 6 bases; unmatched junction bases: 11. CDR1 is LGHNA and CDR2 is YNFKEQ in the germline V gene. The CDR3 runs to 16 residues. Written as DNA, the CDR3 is TGTGCCAGCAGCCAATTGTCGACAGGGGCGAAAGATGGCTACACCTTC. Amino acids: CASSQLSTGAKDGYTF.

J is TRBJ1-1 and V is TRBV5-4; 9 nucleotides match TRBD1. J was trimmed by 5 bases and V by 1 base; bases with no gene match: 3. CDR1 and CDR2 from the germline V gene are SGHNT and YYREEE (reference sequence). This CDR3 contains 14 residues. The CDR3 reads CASSLLQGATEAFF. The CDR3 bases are TGTGCCAGCAGCTTGCTACAGGGGGCGACTGAAGCTTTCTTT.

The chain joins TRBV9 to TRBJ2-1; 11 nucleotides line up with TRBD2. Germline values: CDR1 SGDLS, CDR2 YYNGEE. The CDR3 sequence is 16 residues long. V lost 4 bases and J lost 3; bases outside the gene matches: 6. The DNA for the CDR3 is TGTGCCAGCAGCCCCCTAGCGGGGGGCATCTACAATGAGCAGTTCTTC. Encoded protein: CASSPLAGGIYNEQFF. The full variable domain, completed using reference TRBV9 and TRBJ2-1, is DSGVTQTPKHLITATGQRVTLRCSPRSGDLSVYWYQQSLDQGLQFLIQYYNGEERAKGNILERFSAQQFPDLHSELNLSSLELGDSALYFCASSPLAGGIYNEQFFGPGTRLTVL.

The chain's CDR3 is CASTRDRLAKNIQYF. CDR3 DNA sequence: TGTGCCAGCACCCGGGACAGACTAGCCAAAAACATTCAGTACTTC. The chain carries TRBV7-2 and TRBJ2-4; TRBD1 matches at 7 bases. The germline gives CDR1 SGHTA, CDR2 FQGNSA. The V segment lost 7 bases and the J segment 0 bases; nucleotides outside the gene matches: 6. The CDR3 contains 15 residues.

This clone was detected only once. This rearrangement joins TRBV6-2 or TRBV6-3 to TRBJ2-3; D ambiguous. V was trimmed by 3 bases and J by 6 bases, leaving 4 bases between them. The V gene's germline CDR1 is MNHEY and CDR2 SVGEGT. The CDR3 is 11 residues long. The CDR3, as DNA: TGTGCCAGCAGTTATATCGATACGCAGTATTTT. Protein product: CASSYIDTQYF.

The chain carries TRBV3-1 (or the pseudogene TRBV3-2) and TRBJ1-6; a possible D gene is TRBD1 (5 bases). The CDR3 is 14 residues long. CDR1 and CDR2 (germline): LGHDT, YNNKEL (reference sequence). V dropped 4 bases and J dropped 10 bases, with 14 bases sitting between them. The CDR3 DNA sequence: TGTGCCAGCAGCCGGTACCAGGGAGCGTCACCCCTCCACTTT. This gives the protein CASSRYQGASPLHF.

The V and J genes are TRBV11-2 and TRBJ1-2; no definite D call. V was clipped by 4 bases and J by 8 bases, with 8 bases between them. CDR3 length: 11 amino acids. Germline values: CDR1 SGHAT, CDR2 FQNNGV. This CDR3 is CASSSALGYTF. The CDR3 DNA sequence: TGTGCCAGCAGCTCCGCATTAGGCTACACCTTC.

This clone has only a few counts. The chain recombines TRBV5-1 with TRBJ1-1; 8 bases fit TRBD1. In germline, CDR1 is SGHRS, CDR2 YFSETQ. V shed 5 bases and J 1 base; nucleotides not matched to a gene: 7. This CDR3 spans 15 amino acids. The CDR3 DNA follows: TGCGCCAGCAGGGCAGGGGGCGCAAAGAACACTGAAGCTTTCTTT. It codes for CASRAGGAKNTEAFF.